Following are 9 T cell receptor beta chains from one sample sequenced in a study of PD-L1 blockade in urothelial cancer. The assay was immunoSEQ multiplex PCR, and TCRdb's table has in-frame clones only and misses some. This table holds nearly 50,000 clones, 80% to 90% found once. Time point noted: peripheral blood 6 weeks after treatment start. This sample comprised PBMCs, obtained around atezolizumab (anti-PD-L1) treatment. These receptors came from a man aged 70-80 years with urothelial cancer.

The CDR3 DNA sequence: TGTGCCAGCAGCTCTAGGGACGCGGGGAGCAATCAGCCCCAGCATTTT. As protein: CASSSRDAGSNQPQHF. V usage is TRBV5-6 and J usage is TRBJ1-5; a weak D match, TRBD1 (5 bases). Germline lookup yields CDR1 SGHDT and CDR2 YYEEEE. Trimming cost V 3 bases and J 1 base, with 14 bases left between them. The CDR3 runs to 16 residues. Using reference TRBV5-6 and TRBJ1-5 for the parts outside the CDR3, the full variable domain is DAGVTQSPTHLIKTRGQQVTLRCSPKSGHDTVSWYQQALGQGPQFIFQYYEEEERQRGNFPDRFSGHQFPNYSSELNVNALLLGDSALYLCASSSRDAGSNQPQHFGDGTRLSIL.

The rearrangement joins TRBV2 to TRBJ2-7; TRBD2 matches at 8 bases. Per germline, CDR1 SNHLY and CDR2 FYNNEI. The V gene end was trimmed by 8 bases and the J gene end by 3 bases; junction bases not matched to a gene: 15. This CDR3 spans 16 amino acids. DNA for the CDR3: TGTGCCAGCCTCCGGGGTAGCGGGAAGCGGGGCTACGAGCAGTACTTC. Translating it yields CASLRGSGKRGYEQYF.

The chain is built from TRBV11-1 and TRBJ1-1; a weak D match, TRBD1 (5 bases). The length of the CDR3 is 16 residues. Trimming took 6 bases from V and 0 from J, leaving 17 bases between them. CDR1 and CDR2 from the germline V gene are SGHAT and FQDESV (reference sequence). This chain's CDR3 is CASSSTGPTLNTEAFF. The CDR3 bases are TGTGCCAGCAGTTCAACAGGCCCTACTTTGAACACTGAAGCTTTCTTT.

The V call is TRBV5-4, the J call TRBJ2-7; a possible D gene is TRBD1 (5 bases). Looked up from germline, CDR1 is SGHNT and CDR2 is YYREEE (reference sequence). Trimming shortened V by 4 bases and J by 0 bases, and 14 bases separated the two germline ends. The CDR3 extends over 15 amino acids. The CDR3 DNA is TGTGCCAGCAGCCCTCCGTCAGGGTCCTCCTACGAGCAGTACTTC. Protein sequence: CASSPPSGSSYEQYF.

This clone occurred a few times. The V and J genes are TRBV5-4 and TRBJ1-2; 7 positions match TRBD1. Germline V lookup: CDR1 SGHNT, CDR2 YYREEE (reference sequence). With V trimmed by 3 bases and J by 4 bases, 3 bases remained unmatched. This CDR3 has 13 amino acids. CDR3 bases: TGTGCCAGCAGCTGGGACAGCCTCTATGGCTACACCTTC. Translated, it gives CASSWDSLYGYTF.

The chain joins TRBV19 to TRBJ2-7; the match to TRBD2 covers 7 bases. The CDR3 is made up of 18 amino acids. The junction had 14 bases not matched to a gene; V was cut back by 2 bases and J by 1 base. Germline values: CDR1 LNHDA, CDR2 SQIVND (reference sequence). The CDR3 spells CASSIILSTGLLSYEQYF. The CDR3 coding sequence is TGTGCCAGTAGTATAATCCTTTCGACGGGACTACTATCCTACGAGCAGTACTTC.

This chain uses TRBV6-6 with TRBJ2-3, with 7 bases identical to TRBD1. CDR3 length equals 14 residues. V lost 6 bases and J lost 4; bases outside the gene matches: 7. The germline CDR1 and CDR2 sequences are MNHNY and SVGAGI (reference sequence). CDR3 in amino acids: CASRPQGMADTQYF. The CDR3, as DNA: TGTGCCAGCAGGCCACAGGGGATGGCAGATACGCAGTATTTT.

The CDR3 DNA sequence: TGTGCCAGCCTAGCGGGAGGGTTCTACAATGAGCAGTTCTTC. As protein: CASLAGGFYNEQFF. This chain links TRBV28 with TRBJ2-1, with 12 bases lining up with TRBD2. The CDR3 is 14 amino acids. The V gene's germline CDR1 is MDHEN and CDR2 SYDVKM. V trimming: 8 bases; J trimming: 3 bases; junction bases outside the gene matches: 2.

The V call is TRBV5-6, the J call TRBJ1-1; D call uncertain. This CDR3 has 11 amino acids. V shed 4 bases and J shed 5 bases, with 6 bases lying between them. Per the germline V gene, CDR1 is SGHDT and CDR2 is YYEEEE. The CDR3 nucleotides read TGTGCCAGCAGCCTGAGTACTGAAGCTTTCTTT. Translating gives CASSLSTEAFF.